This T cell receptor beta chain was captured by sequencing in a study of human T cells and chemical hapten exposure. For the study at large: Recorded diagnoses among the mostly female patients were alopecia areata, totalis or universalis. Notes on the study in general: Sensitizing with DPC caused no change in TCRs above 1 in 1000 frequency. Versus controls, significantly more large CDR3 similarity clusters arose from expanded TCRs.

Note on this clonotype: The antigen remains unidentified.

The library attached unique molecular identifiers to individual cDNA molecules. Using its own MiXCR run on the RACE reads, TCRdb lists one record per CDR3 protein. The table lists tens of thousands of distinct CDR3 sequences, approximately 10% of them singletons. As to time point: patch test 1, 2 weeks after DPC sensitization. This sample's treatment: therapeutic diphenylcyclopropenone sensitization with weekly scalp DPC. This TCR was recovered from a woman between 45 and 65 years old with alopecia areata. Some clones in this sample may be carry-over from other donors' samples. The sequenced sample was whole blood, obtained in connection with sensitization to the hapten diphenylcyclopropenone (DPC).

The CDR3 DNA sequence: TGCGCCAGCAGCCATCTAGCGGGAGGGCCCGATGAGCAGTTCTTC. This translates into CASSHLAGGPDEQFF. The V gene is TRBV4-3, the J gene TRBJ2-1; the match to TRBD2 covers 12 bases. The CDR3 is 15 residues long. V lost 3 bases to trimming and J lost 8 bases; unmatched junction nucleotides: 5. Per the germline V gene, CDR1 is LGHNA and CDR2 is YSLEER.